This T cell receptor (beta chain) is from a study of T cells in Graves' hyperthyroidism and ophthalmopathy. Looked up from germline, CDR1 is SGHRS and CDR2 is YFSETQ. CDR3 length: 14 amino acids. V dropped 5 bases and J dropped 1; count of bases not matched to a gene: 4. Overall study findings and caveats: Researchers found most expanded thyroid clonotypes above 0.001 in blood as well.

RNA transcripts provided the source from which TCR beta CDR3 regions were amplified. Using the HTBI primer set, a first-round RT-PCR was run on the TCR CDR3. TCRdb reanalysed the multiplex PCR reads using MiXCR and keeps one entry per CDR3 protein. Of around 560,000 distinct CDR3 sequences listed, approximately 15% were seen once; the top ten hold under 20%. In this sample, this clonotype turned up many times. Its antigen remains unidentified. Sample: blood. This clonotype was sampled from a woman under 30 with Graves' hyperthyroidism. This chain joins TRBV5-1 and TRBJ1-1; 8 bases align to TRBD1. CDR3 residues: CASRAGTGNTEAFF. Written as DNA, the CDR3 is TGCGCCAGCAGGGCCGGGACAGGGAACACTGAAGCTTTCTTT.